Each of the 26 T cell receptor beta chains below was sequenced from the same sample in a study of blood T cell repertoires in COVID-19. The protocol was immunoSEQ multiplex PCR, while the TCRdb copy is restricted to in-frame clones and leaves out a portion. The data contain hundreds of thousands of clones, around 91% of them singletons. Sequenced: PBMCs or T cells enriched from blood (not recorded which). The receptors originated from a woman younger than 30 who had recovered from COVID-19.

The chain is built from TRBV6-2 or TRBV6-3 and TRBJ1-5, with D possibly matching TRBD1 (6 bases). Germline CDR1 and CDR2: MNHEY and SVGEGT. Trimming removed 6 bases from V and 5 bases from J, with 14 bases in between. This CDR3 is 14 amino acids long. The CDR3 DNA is TGTGCCAGCAGCATGGACGAGGGGGATCAGCCCCAGCATTTT. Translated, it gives CASSMDEGDQPQHF.

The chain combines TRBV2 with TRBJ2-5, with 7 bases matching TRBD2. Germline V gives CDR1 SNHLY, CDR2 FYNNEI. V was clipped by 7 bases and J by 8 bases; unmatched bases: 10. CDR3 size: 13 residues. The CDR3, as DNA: TGTGCCAGCACTCCCGTCGGGGGGAGAACCCAGTACTTC. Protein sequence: CASTPVGGRTQYF.

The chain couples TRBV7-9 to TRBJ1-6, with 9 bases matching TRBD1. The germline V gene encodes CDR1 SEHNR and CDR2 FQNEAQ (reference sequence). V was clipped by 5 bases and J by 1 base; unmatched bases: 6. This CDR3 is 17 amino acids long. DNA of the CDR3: TGTGCCAGCAGCGGATCAGGGACAGGGTCCTATAATTCACCCCTCCACTTT. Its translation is CASSGSGTGSYNSPLHF.

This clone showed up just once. The CDR3 nucleotides are TGTGCCAGTAGTACACAGGGGATGTATGGCTACACCTTC. Protein sequence: CASSTQGMYGYTF. V usage is TRBV19 and J usage is TRBJ1-2; 7 bases are shared with TRBD1. The CDR3 loop spans 13 amino acids. Unmatched junction bases numbered 4, after V lost 4 bases and J lost 5 bases. Per germline, CDR1 LNHDA and CDR2 SQIVND (reference sequence). The full variable domain, with the rest looked up from reference TRBV19 and TRBJ1-2, is DGGITQSPKYLFRKEGQNVTLSCEQNLNHDAMYWYRQDPGQGLRLIYYSQIVNDFQKGDIAEGYSVSREKKESFPLTVTSAQKNPTAFYLCASSTQGMYGYTFGSGTRLTVV.

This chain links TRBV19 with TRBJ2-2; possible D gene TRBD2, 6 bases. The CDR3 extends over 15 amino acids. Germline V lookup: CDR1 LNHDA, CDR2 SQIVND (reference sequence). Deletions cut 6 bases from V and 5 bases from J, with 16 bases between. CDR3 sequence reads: CASRTSGSGTGELFF. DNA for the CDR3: TGTGCCAGTAGGACAAGCGGGTCGGGGACCGGGGAGCTGTTTTTT.

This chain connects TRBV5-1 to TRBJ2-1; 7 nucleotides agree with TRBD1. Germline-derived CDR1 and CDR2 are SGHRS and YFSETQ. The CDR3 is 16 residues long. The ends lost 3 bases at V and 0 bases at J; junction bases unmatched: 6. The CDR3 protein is CASSSTPGGSYNEQFF. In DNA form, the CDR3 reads TGCGCCAGCAGCTCCACTCCAGGGGGCTCCTACAATGAGCAGTTCTTC.

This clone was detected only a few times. The CDR3 DNA sequence: TGTGCCATCAGTGAGTCCCGGGGGGGGATCGATGGCTACACCTTC. This encodes CAISESRGGIDGYTF. V is TRBV10-3 and J is TRBJ1-2, with a possible D match to TRBD1 (5 bases). The CDR3 spans 15 residues. Germline V lookup: CDR1 ENHRY, CDR2 SYGVKD. V lost 0 bases, J lost 6 bases, and 14 bases lay in between.

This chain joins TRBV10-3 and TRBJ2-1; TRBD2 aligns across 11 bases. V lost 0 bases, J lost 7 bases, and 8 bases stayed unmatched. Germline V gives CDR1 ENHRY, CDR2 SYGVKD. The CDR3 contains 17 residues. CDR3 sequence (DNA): TGTGCCATCAGTGAGTCCATCCTAGCGGGGGGTTTAAATGAGCAGTTCTTC. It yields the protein CAISESILAGGLNEQFF.

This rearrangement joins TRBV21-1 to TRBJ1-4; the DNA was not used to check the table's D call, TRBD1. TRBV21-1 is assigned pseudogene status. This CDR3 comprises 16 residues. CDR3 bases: TGTGCCAGCAGCAAAGCGCTTATGGGGGCAGTTGAAAAACTGTTTTTT. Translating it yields CASSKALMGAVEKLFF.

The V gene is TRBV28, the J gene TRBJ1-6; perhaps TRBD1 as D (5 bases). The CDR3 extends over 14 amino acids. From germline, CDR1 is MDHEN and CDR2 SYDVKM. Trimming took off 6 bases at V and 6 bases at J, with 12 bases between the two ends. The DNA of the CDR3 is TGTGCCAGCAGGGGACTCGGTGTTAATTCACCCCTCCACTTT. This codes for CASRGLGVNSPLHF.

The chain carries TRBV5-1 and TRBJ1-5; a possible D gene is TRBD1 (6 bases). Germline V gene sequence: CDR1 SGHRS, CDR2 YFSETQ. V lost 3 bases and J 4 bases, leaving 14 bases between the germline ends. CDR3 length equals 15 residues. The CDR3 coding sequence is TGCGCCAGCAGCTCGTCCGGACAGATAAATCAGCCCCAGCATTTT. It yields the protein CASSSSGQINQPQHF.

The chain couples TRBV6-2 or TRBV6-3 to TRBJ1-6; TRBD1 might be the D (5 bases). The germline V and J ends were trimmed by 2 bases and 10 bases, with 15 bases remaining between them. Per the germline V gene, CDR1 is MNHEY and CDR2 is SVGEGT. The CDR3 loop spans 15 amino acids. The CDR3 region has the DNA TGTGCCAGCAGTTACGGTGGGGGGACCGGCTCACCCCTCCACTTT. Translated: CASSYGGGTGSPLHF.

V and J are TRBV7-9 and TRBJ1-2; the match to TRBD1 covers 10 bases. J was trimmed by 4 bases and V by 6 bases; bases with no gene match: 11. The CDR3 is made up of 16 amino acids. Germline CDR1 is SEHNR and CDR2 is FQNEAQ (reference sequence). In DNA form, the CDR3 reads TGTGCCAGCAGTACGGAAGGACAGGGGGAGGCCTATGGCTACACCTTC. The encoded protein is CASSTEGQGEAYGYTF. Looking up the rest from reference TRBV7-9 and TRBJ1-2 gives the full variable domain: DTGVSQNPRHKITKRGQNVTFRCDPISEHNRLYWYRQTLGQGPEFLTYFQNEAQLEKSRLLSDRFSAERPKGSFSTLEIQRTEQGDSAMYLCASSTEGQGEAYGYTFGSGTRLTVV.

The CDR3 DNA is TGTGCCAGCAACCGCGGGGGGGCTTCCCGAGAGACCCAGTACTTC. It codes for CASNRGGASRETQYF. The V gene is TRBV6-5, the J gene TRBJ2-5, with 9 bases that match TRBD2. The CDR3 sequence is 15 residues long. Losses at the gene ends were 7 bases for V and 4 bases for J; bases not matched to a gene: 10. Germline V gene data show CDR1 as MNHEY and CDR2 as SVGAGI.

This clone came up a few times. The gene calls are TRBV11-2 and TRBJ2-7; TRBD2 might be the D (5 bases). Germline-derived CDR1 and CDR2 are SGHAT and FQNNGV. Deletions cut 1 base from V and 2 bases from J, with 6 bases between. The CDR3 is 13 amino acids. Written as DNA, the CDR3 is TGTGCCAGCAGCTTAGCCGGGACCTACGAGCAGTACTTC. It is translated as CASSLAGTYEQYF. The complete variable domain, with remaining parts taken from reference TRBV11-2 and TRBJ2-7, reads EAGVAQSPRYKIIEKRQSVAFWCNPISGHATLYWYQQILGQGPKLLIQFQNNGVVDDSQLPKDRFSAERLKGVDSTLKIQPAKLEDSAVYLCASSLAGTYEQYFGPGTRLTVT.

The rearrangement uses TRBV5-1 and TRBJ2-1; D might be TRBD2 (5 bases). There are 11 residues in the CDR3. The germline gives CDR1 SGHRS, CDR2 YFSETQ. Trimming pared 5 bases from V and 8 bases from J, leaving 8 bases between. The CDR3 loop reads CASSLAYEQFF. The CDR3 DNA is TGCGCCAGCAGTCTAGCCTATGAGCAGTTCTTC.

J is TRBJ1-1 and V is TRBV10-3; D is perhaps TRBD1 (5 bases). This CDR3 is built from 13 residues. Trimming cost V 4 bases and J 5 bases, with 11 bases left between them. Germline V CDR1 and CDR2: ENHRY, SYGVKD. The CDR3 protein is CAISVAGMTEAFF. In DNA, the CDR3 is TGTGCCATCAGTGTAGCAGGGATGACTGAAGCTTTCTTT.

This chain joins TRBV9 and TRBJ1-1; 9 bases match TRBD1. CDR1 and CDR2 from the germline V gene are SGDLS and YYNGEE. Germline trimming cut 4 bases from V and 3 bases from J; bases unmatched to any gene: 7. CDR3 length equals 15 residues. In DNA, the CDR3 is TGTGCCAGCAGCCCACAGGGGGCTTTGGACACTGAAGCTTTCTTT. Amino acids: CASSPQGALDTEAFF.

In DNA form, the CDR3 reads TGCGCCAGCAGCCCGGGGGAGAGGGGCACTGAAGCTTTCTTT. Protein sequence: CASSPGERGTEAFF. This chain links TRBV5-1 with TRBJ1-1; D is possibly TRBD1 (5 bases). The CDR3 extends over 14 amino acids. Germline V gives CDR1 SGHRS, CDR2 YFSETQ. Deletions cut 4 bases from V and 4 bases from J, with 14 bases between.

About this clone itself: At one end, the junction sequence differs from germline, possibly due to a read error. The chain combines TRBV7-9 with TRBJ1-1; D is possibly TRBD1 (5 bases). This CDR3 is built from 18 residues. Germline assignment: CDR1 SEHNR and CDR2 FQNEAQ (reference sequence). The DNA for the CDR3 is TGTGCCAGCAGCTTAGGATTAACTCCGGGGGATCCTCACACTGAAGTTTTCTTT. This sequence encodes CASSLGLTPGDPHTEVFF.

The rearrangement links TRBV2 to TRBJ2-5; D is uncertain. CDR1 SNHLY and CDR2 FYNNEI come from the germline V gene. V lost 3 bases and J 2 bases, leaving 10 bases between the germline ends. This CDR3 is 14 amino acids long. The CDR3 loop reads CASSDSGQQETQYF. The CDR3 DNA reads TGTGCCAGCAGTGACTCGGGTCAACAAGAGACCCAGTACTTC.

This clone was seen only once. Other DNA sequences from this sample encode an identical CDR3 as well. The CDR3 coding sequence is TGTGCCAGCAGTTTATCTCGGAACACTGAAGCTTTCTTT. Translated, it gives CASSLSRNTEAFF. The J gene is TRBJ1-1, the V gene TRBV27; D remains unclear. Germline V gene lookup returns CDR1 MNHEY and CDR2 SMNVEV (reference sequence). The CDR3 runs to 13 residues. The V gene lost 0 bases and the J gene lost 1 base, with 3 bases spanning the gap.

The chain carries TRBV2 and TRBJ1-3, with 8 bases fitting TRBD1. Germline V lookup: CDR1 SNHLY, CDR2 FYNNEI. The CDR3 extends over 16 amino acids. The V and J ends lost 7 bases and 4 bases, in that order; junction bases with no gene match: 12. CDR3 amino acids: CASTTGGPRGGNTIYF. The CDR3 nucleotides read TGTGCCAGCACAACAGGGGGGCCCAGGGGAGGAAACACCATATATTTT.

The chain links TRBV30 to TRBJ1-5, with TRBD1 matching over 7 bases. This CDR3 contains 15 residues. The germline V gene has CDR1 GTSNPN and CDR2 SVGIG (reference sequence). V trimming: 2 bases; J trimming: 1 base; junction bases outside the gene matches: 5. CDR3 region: CAWSKGALSNQPQHF. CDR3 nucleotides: TGTGCCTGGAGTAAGGGGGCCCTAAGCAATCAGCCCCAGCATTTT.

The DNA of the CDR3 is TGTGCCAGCAGCCCGGGGATCCAAGAGACCCAGTACTTC. It codes for CASSPGIQETQYF. This sequence joins TRBV12-3 or TRBV12-4 and TRBJ2-5, with a possible D match to TRBD2 (5 bases). The V end was cut by 6 bases, the J end by 1 base, with 9 bases between. The CDR3 consists of 13 residues.

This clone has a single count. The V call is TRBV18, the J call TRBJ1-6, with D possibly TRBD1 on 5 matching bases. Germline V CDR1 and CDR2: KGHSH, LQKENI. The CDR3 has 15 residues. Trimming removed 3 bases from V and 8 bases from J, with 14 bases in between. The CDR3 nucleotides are TGTGCCAGCTCACCCAACGCAGGGCAAGATTCACCCCTCCACTTT. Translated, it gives CASSPNAGQDSPLHF.